These 23 T cell receptor beta chains share one sample of origin, sequenced in a study of shared clonotypes between healthy human individuals. Produced via immunoSEQ multiplex PCR; TCRdb's table is partial and in-frame only. This table has over a million clones, approximately 78% appearing once. Source material: memory CD4+ T cells from PBMCs. Regarding subset: CD45RA-negative fraction. The receptor set was obtained from a man aged 18 to 35 in good health. Some clones in this sample may be carry-over from other donors' samples.

The chain links TRBV6-1 to TRBJ2-5, with 9 bases lining up with TRBD1. The CDR3 is 14 residues long. Germline V lookup: CDR1 MNHNS, CDR2 SASEGT. Unmatched junction bases numbered 2, after V lost 3 bases and J lost 3 bases. DNA of the CDR3: TGTGCCAGCAGTGATACAGGGGGCAAAGAGACCCAGTACTTC. This translates into CASSDTGGKETQYF.

The genes are TRBV28 and TRBJ2-3; 12 bases align to TRBD2. Losses at the gene ends were 5 bases for V and 2 bases for J; bases not matched to a gene: 5. Germline V gene data show CDR1 as MDHEN and CDR2 as SYDVKM. The CDR3 runs to 16 residues. In DNA form, the CDR3 reads TGTGCCAGCAGTGCCACTAGCGGGAGGTTCACAGATACGCAGTATTTT. Residues: CASSATSGRFTDTQYF.

The chain uses TRBV27 and TRBJ2-7, with TRBD2 matching over 7 bases. The germline gives CDR1 MNHEY, CDR2 SMNVEV (reference sequence). The CDR3 runs to 15 residues. V shed 5 bases, J shed 3 bases, and the junction held 10 bases outside the gene matches. The CDR3 here is CASSPKRGPLYEQYF. The CDR3 coding sequence is TGTGCCAGCAGTCCCAAGCGGGGCCCCCTCTACGAGCAGTACTTC.

This chain uses TRBV28 with TRBJ1-3, with a weak D call TRBD1 (6 bases). V was trimmed by 7 bases and J by 3 bases, leaving 13 bases between them. The CDR3 is 14 residues long. Germline V gene data show CDR1 as MDHEN and CDR2 as SYDVKM. CDR3 loop: CASISTGIGNTIYF. DNA of the CDR3: TGTGCCAGCATTTCTACAGGGATTGGAAACACCATATATTTT.

In this sample, this clone turned up a few times. The chain uses TRBV7-3 and TRBJ2-2; D is ambiguous. Germline CDR1 SGHTA, CDR2 FQGTGA. Trimming pared 5 bases from V and 6 bases from J, leaving 7 bases between. This CDR3 has 12 amino acids. CDR3 sequence: CASSPPAGELFF. CDR3 bases: TGTGCCAGCAGCCCCCCGGCCGGGGAGCTGTTTTTT.

Worth noting for this clone: A read error is possible here, since a much larger clone lies one base away. The chain uses TRBV5-1 and TRBJ1-3; D not certain. This CDR3 comprises 14 residues. CDR1 is SGHRS, CDR2 YFSETQ, per germline. V dropped 0 bases and J dropped 0 bases, with 4 bases sitting between them. The CDR3 bases are TGCGCCAGCAGCTTGGAGAGCTCTGGAAACACCATATATTTT. This gives the protein CASSLESSGNTIYF.

V usage is TRBV29-1 and J usage is TRBJ1-1; D remains ambiguous. In germline, CDR1 is SQVTM, CDR2 ANQGSEA. This CDR3 has 14 residues. Between the trimmed V and J ends, which lost 2 bases and 4 bases, there was a span of 14 bases. CDR3 nucleotides: TGCAGCGTTGAAAAAGTGATTTCGGGCACTGAAGCTTTCTTT. Translating gives CSVEKVISGTEAFF.

This clone was detected ten times or more. The rearrangement uses TRBV27 and TRBJ2-3; D perhaps matches TRBD1 (6 bases). The germline V gene encodes CDR1 MNHEY and CDR2 SMNVEV (reference sequence). Deletions cut 6 bases from V and 1 base from J, with 11 bases between. The CDR3 extends over 14 amino acids. The CDR3: CASSRQDGTDTQYF. The CDR3 DNA is TGTGCCAGCAGCAGACAGGACGGCACAGATACGCAGTATTTT.

The chain employs TRBV5-1 and TRBJ2-7, with D maybe TRBD1 (5 bases). The germline gives CDR1 SGHRS, CDR2 YFSETQ. The CDR3 has 14 residues. V shed 4 bases and J shed 3 bases, with 14 bases lying between them. The CDR3 sequence is CASSHTGPRYEQYF. CDR3 nucleotides: TGCGCCAGCAGCCATACAGGTCCTCGCTACGAGCAGTACTTC. Looking up the rest from reference TRBV5-1 and TRBJ2-7 gives the full variable domain: KAGVTQTPRYLIKTRGQQVTLSCSPISGHRSVSWYQQTPGQGLQFLFEYFSETQRNKGNFPGRFSGRQFSNSRSEMNVSTLELGDSALYLCASSHTGPRYEQYFGPGTRLTVT.

The chain has TRBV9 and TRBJ1-1; 8 bases line up with TRBD1. V lost 0 bases and J lost 0; bases outside the gene matches: 10. This CDR3 is 18 amino acids long. Germline V gene sequence: CDR1 SGDLS, CDR2 YYNGEE. Written as DNA, the CDR3 is TGTGCCAGCAGCGTAGAAGTAGGGACAGGAATTATGAACACTGAAGCTTTCTTT. Its protein product is CASSVEVGTGIMNTEAFF.

The chain uses TRBV9 and TRBJ2-1; 13 bases fit TRBD2. CDR1 and CDR2 (germline): SGDLS, YYNGEE. This CDR3 is built from 17 residues. V shed 4 bases, J shed 0 bases, and the junction held 4 bases outside the gene matches. In nucleotides, the CDR3 is TGTGCCAGCAGCCCCAGGACTAGCGGGAGCTCCTACAATGAGCAGTTCTTC. Its protein is CASSPRTSGSSYNEQFF.

The chain carries TRBV5-4 and TRBJ1-2; the match to TRBD1 covers 7 bases. Germline V gene data show CDR1 as SGHNT and CDR2 as YYREEE (reference sequence). With 2 bases clipped from V and 8 bases from J, the junction kept 12 bases outside the gene matches. The CDR3 totals 15 residues. The CDR3 here is CASSLWTGVSKGYTF. CDR3 in DNA: TGTGCCAGCAGCTTATGGACAGGAGTCTCGAAGGGCTACACCTTC.

The chain uses TRBV18 and TRBJ2-7; D perhaps matches TRBD1 (6 bases). V was clipped by 5 bases and J by 0 bases, with 11 bases between them. CDR3 size: 14 residues. In germline, CDR1 is KGHSH, CDR2 LQKENI. The CDR3 region is CASSGAGVSYEQYF. In DNA, the CDR3 is TGTGCCAGCTCAGGGGCAGGGGTCTCCTACGAGCAGTACTTC.

The genes are TRBV28 and TRBJ2-7, with 8 nucleotides matching TRBD2. There are 11 residues in the CDR3. Germline trimming cut 3 bases from V and 10 bases from J; bases unmatched to any gene: 2. Germline CDR1 MDHEN, CDR2 SYDVKM. The CDR3 sequence: CASSLRGDQYF. DNA of the CDR3: TGTGCCAGCAGTTTGCGGGGGGATCAGTACTTC.

The chain links TRBV6-1 to TRBJ2-5, with 7 bases lining up with TRBD1. J was trimmed by 4 bases and V by 4 bases; bases with no gene match: 9. The CDR3 length is 15 residues. Germline CDR1 and CDR2: MNHNS and SASEGT. In DNA form, the CDR3 reads TGTGCCAGCAGTGCCACAGGGGTGGAAGGAGAGACCCAGTACTTC. Amino acids: CASSATGVEGETQYF.

This rearrangement joins TRBV5-4 to TRBJ2-7, with TRBD2 matching 9 bases. CDR3 length: 16 residues. Germline V gene sequence: CDR1 SGHNT, CDR2 YYREEE (reference sequence). V was pared by 0 bases and J by 1 base, with 5 bases of the junction left unmatched. The CDR3 is CASSLGGGAPSYEQYF. CDR3 coding DNA: TGTGCCAGCAGCTTGGGCGGGGGGGCGCCTTCCTACGAGCAGTACTTC.

The chain joins TRBV12-2 to TRBJ2-7; TRBD1 is the table's D call, not checked against the DNA. TRBV12-2 is assigned pseudogene status. The length of the CDR3 is 15 residues. Here the CDR3 reads CASRLTGTDTYEQYF. DNA for the CDR3: TGTGCAAGTCGCTTAACCGGGACAGATACCTACGAGCAGTACTTC.

The chain couples TRBV7-7 to TRBJ2-5; TRBD2 aligns across 8 bases. V gave up 1 base and J gave up 5 bases; unmatched junction bases: 6. This CDR3 is built from 15 residues. Germline V lookup: CDR1 SSHAT, CDR2 FNYEAQ (reference sequence). The CDR3 loop reads CASSLGGLVGETQYF. CDR3 DNA: TGTGCCAGCAGCTTAGGGGGACTAGTAGGGGAGACCCAGTACTTC. Based on the CDR3 plus reference TRBV7-7 and TRBJ2-5, the full variable domain is GAGVSQSPRYKVTKRGQDVTLRCDPISSHATLYWYQQALGQGPEFLTYFNYEAQPDKSGLPSDRFSAERPEGSISTLTIQRTEQRDSAMYRCASSLGGLVGETQYFGPGTRLLVL.

This rearrangement joins TRBV5-1 to TRBJ2-5; 7 bases are a match to TRBD1. Looked up from germline, CDR1 is SGHRS and CDR2 is YFSETQ. Germline trimming cut 0 bases from V and 5 bases from J; bases unmatched to any gene: 13. The CDR3 sequence is 17 residues long. CDR3 in DNA: TGCGCCAGCAGCTTGGTTGTAGGGGGCGCAACTTGGGAGACCCAGTACTTC. Its protein product is CASSLVVGGATWETQYF.

This chain joins TRBV2 and TRBJ2-7; D is ambiguous. Trimming stripped 1 base from V and 3 bases from J, with 7 bases between. Per germline, CDR1 SNHLY and CDR2 FYNNEI. The CDR3 length is 13 residues. The CDR3 DNA follows: TGTGCCAGCAGTGAAGTCGGTTACTACGAGCAGTACTTC. Translated: CASSEVGYYEQYF.

The V and J genes are TRBV28 and TRBJ2-5; D is unresolved. Deletions cut 3 bases from V and 0 bases from J, with 5 bases between. CDR3 length: 13 residues. The germline gives CDR1 MDHEN, CDR2 SYDVKM. CDR3 in DNA: TGTGCCAGCAGTTTGGGCAACCAAGAGACCCAGTACTTC. This codes for CASSLGNQETQYF.

The gene calls are TRBV7-2 and TRBJ2-1; TRBD2 aligns across 9 bases. Germline V gene sequence: CDR1 SGHTA, CDR2 FQGNSA. The CDR3 contains 15 residues. Trimming removed 3 bases from V and 3 bases from J; junction bases left unmatched: 3. CDR3 residues: CASSFQTSGYNEQFF. For the CDR3, the DNA is TGTGCCAGCAGCTTCCAGACTAGCGGCTACAATGAGCAGTTCTTC.

This clone was detected a few times. The rearrangement joins TRBV5-1 to TRBJ1-1; TRBD1 might be the D (5 bases). Germline V gives CDR1 SGHRS, CDR2 YFSETQ. The CDR3 contains 14 residues. In DNA form, the CDR3 reads TGCGCAACCTCCGACAGCCCTAATAGGAATGAAGCTTTCTTT. It is translated as CATSDSPNRNEAFF.